This T cell receptor beta chain was found in a study of T-cell reconstitution after alpha-beta-depleted transplantation in children. The TCRbeta library was prepared with unique molecular identifiers. MiXCR was run by TCRdb on the PCR reads, yielding one entry per CDR3 protein. The sample consists of roughly 500,000 distinct CDR3 sequences, about 31% of them appearing once. This clonotype turned up a few times. In germline, CDR1 is ENHRY, CDR2 SYGVKD. This CDR3 comprises 14 residues. V lost 10 bases and J lost 0, with 15 bases in between. The origin of this receptor is a human donor who donated a stem cell graft to a child with aplastic anemia. The chain recombines TRBV10-3 with TRBJ1-2, with D possibly TRBD1 on 6 matching bases. Source: PBMCs from the stem cell graft donor, taken from the stem cell graft. The CDR3 is CATLNRDTNYGYTF. In DNA form, the CDR3 reads TGTGCCACCCTGAACAGGGACACTAACTATGGCTACACCTTC.